The 21 T cell receptor beta chains below all came from one sample that was sequenced in a study of a mutant IDH1 vaccine in newly diagnosed glioma. Libraries were prepared by immunoSEQ multiplex PCR; TCRdb keeps only in-frame clonotypes and omits some of them. The sample has fewer than 25,000 clones, approximately 81% seen once. These TCRs' antigens remain unknown. Sample time point: week 47, end of study. The investigators gave 300 ug of mutant IDH1 20-mer peptide in each vaccine dose, together with topical imiquimod. Specimen: PBMCs, collected from a glioma patient whose treatment included an IDH1 peptide vaccine. All receptors derive from a man in his forties with glioma.

The chain links TRBV5-1 to TRBJ2-3, with D perhaps TRBD1 (6 bases). CDR3 size: 15 residues. The germline V gene has CDR1 SGHRS and CDR2 YFSETQ. The V and J ends lost 5 bases and 0 bases respectively, with 13 bases between them. This CDR3 is CASSPGHTSTDTQYF. CDR3 DNA sequence: TGCGCCAGCAGTCCGGGACATACCAGCACAGATACGCAGTATTTT. Full variable domain (missing parts from reference TRBV5-1 and TRBJ2-3): KAGVTQTPRYLIKTRGQQVTLSCSPISGHRSVSWYQQTPGQGLQFLFEYFSETQRNKGNFPGRFSGRQFSNSRSEMNVSTLELGDSALYLCASSPGHTSTDTQYFGPGTRLTVL.

V gene TRBV4-3 combines with J gene TRBJ1-2; D unresolved. Germline CDR1 LGHNA, CDR2 YSLEER. V was pared by 0 bases and J by 4 bases, with 6 bases between. The CDR3 runs 13 residues. This chain's CDR3 is CASSQDYGYGYTF. In DNA, the CDR3 is TGCGCCAGCAGCCAAGATTATGGCTATGGCTACACCTTC.

The V and J genes are TRBV21-1 and TRBJ2-5; the D call in the table, TRBD2, was not verified against the DNA. TRBV21-1 is noted as a pseudogene. There are 16 residues in the CDR3. CDR3 loop: CASSQRLAGFRETQYF. The CDR3 coding sequence is TGTGCCAGCAGCCAACGACTAGCGGGATTTAGGGAGACCCAGTACTTC.

V and J are TRBV11-3 and TRBJ2-1; D call uncertain. Germline CDR1 reads SGHNT; CDR2 reads YENEEA. V lost 0 bases, J lost 7 bases, and 7 bases lay in between. The CDR3 runs to 13 residues. The CDR3 region has the DNA TGTGCCAGCAGCTTAGATCTCGTTAATGAGCAGTTCTTC. Its translation is CASSLDLVNEQFF.

The chain joins TRBV11-3 to TRBJ2-1; a weak D match, TRBD2 (8 bases). The V gene's germline CDR1 is SGHNT and CDR2 YENEEA. Deletions cut 0 bases from V and 1 base from J, with 16 bases between. This CDR3 contains 18 residues. DNA for the CDR3: TGTGCCAGCAGCTTAGATCAGGGGGGGACTAGTTCCTACAATGAGCAGTTCTTC. Protein sequence: CASSLDQGGTSSYNEQFF. Variable domain in full (rest from reference TRBV11-3 and TRBJ2-1): EAGVVQSPRYKIIEKKQPVAFWCNPISGHNTLYWYLQNLGQGPELLIRYENEEAVDDSQLPKDRFSAERLKGVDSTLKIQPAELGDSAVYLCASSLDQGGTSSYNEQFFGPGTRLTVL.

CDR3 in amino acids: CASSRGQGSYEQYF. The CDR3 DNA follows: TGTGCCAGTAGTAGGGGACAGGGGTCCTACGAGCAGTACTTC. The V call is TRBV19, the J call TRBJ2-7; the match to TRBD1 covers 10 bases. The germline CDR1 and CDR2 sequences are LNHDA and SQIVND (reference sequence). Trimming removed 4 bases from V and 1 base from J; junction bases left unmatched: 1. This CDR3 spans 14 amino acids.

The chain is built from TRBV7-9 and TRBJ2-2; D unresolved. CDR3 size: 12 residues. V shed 6 bases and J shed 3 bases, with 5 bases lying between them. Per the germline V gene, CDR1 is SEHNR and CDR2 is FQNEAQ (reference sequence). The DNA for the CDR3 is TGTGCCAGCAGGGATTACACCGGGGAGCTGTTTTTT. This gives the protein CASRDYTGELFF.

The chain has TRBV6-1 and TRBJ1-1; D gene unclear. V lost 3 bases to trimming and J lost 6 bases, with 17 bases between them. CDR1 and CDR2 (germline): MNHNS, SASEGT. There are 15 residues in the CDR3. CDR3 amino acids: CASSDPPWLRAEAFF. The CDR3 DNA reads TGTGCCAGCAGTGACCCTCCTTGGCTCCGGGCTGAAGCTTTCTTT.

The V call is TRBV6-6, the J call TRBJ2-7, with TRBD2 identical over 12 bases. CDR1 is MNHNY and CDR2 is SVGAGI in the germline V gene (reference sequence). Trimming at V came to 5 bases and at J to 3 bases, leaving 2 bases not matched to a gene. This CDR3 spans 14 amino acids. CDR3 nucleotides: TGTGCCAGCAGTACGGGACTAGCGGGCTACGAGCAGTACTTC. It specifies CASSTGLAGYEQYF.

V and J are TRBV6-4 and TRBJ2-1, with 10 bases aligning to TRBD2. The CDR3 loop spans 16 amino acids. With 5 bases clipped from V and 9 bases from J, the junction kept 13 bases outside the gene matches. CDR1 MRHNA and CDR2 SNTAGT come from the germline V gene. The DNA of the CDR3 is TGTGCCAGCAGTCGATCTGGACTAGCGGAGGGAGGTGAGCAGTTCTTC. It specifies CASSRSGLAEGGEQFF.

The chain uses TRBV7-9 and TRBJ2-5; the match to TRBD2 covers 7 bases. The J segment lost 5 bases and the V segment lost 7 bases, leaving 13 bases of the junction unmatched. Germline CDR1 reads SEHNR; CDR2 reads FQNEAQ (reference sequence). The CDR3 runs 15 residues. CDR3 residues: CASTGDYQGWETQYF. Written as DNA, the CDR3 is TGTGCCAGCACCGGGGACTACCAAGGATGGGAGACCCAGTACTTC.

This sequence joins TRBV19 and TRBJ2-1, with TRBD2 matching over 12 bases. Germline assignment: CDR1 LNHDA and CDR2 SQIVND (reference sequence). CDR3 length equals 17 residues. Trimming removed 3 bases from V and 4 bases from J; junction bases left unmatched: 7. This CDR3 reads CASSMGPGLAGYNEQFF. DNA for the CDR3: TGTGCCAGTAGTATGGGTCCCGGACTAGCGGGATACAATGAGCAGTTCTTC.

The chain carries TRBV27 and TRBJ1-1; a weak D match, TRBD1 (5 bases). The CDR3 consists of 16 residues. Germline values: CDR1 MNHEY, CDR2 SMNVEV (reference sequence). Trimming cost V 5 bases and J 2 bases, with 18 bases left between them. Here the CDR3 reads CASSQRAGKVNTEAFF. In DNA form, the CDR3 reads TGTGCCAGCAGTCAGCGCGCAGGGAAGGTAAACACTGAAGCTTTCTTT.

The chain carries TRBV5-6 and TRBJ1-2; 7 positions agree with TRBD1. V lost 4 bases and J lost 6; bases outside the gene matches: 6. CDR1 is SGHDT and CDR2 is YYEEEE in the germline V gene. The CDR3 is made up of 13 amino acids. The CDR3 DNA is TGTGCCAGCAGCCCGACAGGGCAAGATGGCTACACCTTC. As protein: CASSPTGQDGYTF.

This chain uses TRBV9 with TRBJ1-3; D not certain. V lost 0 bases and J 0 bases, leaving 7 bases between the germline ends. The CDR3 is 15 amino acids. The germline V gene has CDR1 SGDLS and CDR2 YYNGEE. This chain's CDR3 is CASSVGGTSGNTIYF. In DNA, the CDR3 is TGTGCCAGCAGCGTAGGCGGCACCTCTGGAAACACCATATATTTT. The full variable domain, its missing parts supplied by reference TRBV9 and TRBJ1-3, is DSGVTQTPKHLITATGQRVTLRCSPRSGDLSVYWYQQSLDQGLQFLIQYYNGEERAKGNILERFSAQQFPDLHSELNLSSLELGDSALYFCASSVGGTSGNTIYFGEGSWLTVV.

This chain uses TRBV7-2 with TRBJ2-3; D unresolved. V lost 1 base and J 5 bases, leaving 10 bases between the germline ends. From germline, CDR1 is SGHTA and CDR2 FQGNSA. The CDR3 extends over 14 amino acids. The CDR3 nucleotides read TGTGCCAGCAGCTTAGTGAGGTGGGAAGATACGCAGTATTTT. This sequence encodes CASSLVRWEDTQYF.

The chain joins TRBV4-1 to TRBJ2-5; D is unclear. The length of the CDR3 is 14 residues. V was pared by 1 base and J by 7 bases, with 13 bases between. The germline V gene encodes CDR1 MGHRA and CDR2 YSYEKL. CDR3 nucleotide sequence: TGCGCCAGCAGCCAAGTTCAAGGTCGAGGGACCCAGTACTTC. Its translation: CASSQVQGRGTQYF.

The chain has TRBV9 and TRBJ2-6; no firm D call. Trimming took 0 bases from V and 4 from J, leaving 8 bases between them. The germline V gene has CDR1 SGDLS and CDR2 YYNGEE. This CDR3 is built from 15 residues. CDR3 DNA sequence: TGTGCCAGCAGCGTAGGGCTATCCGGGGCCAACGTCCTGACTTTC. This encodes CASSVGLSGANVLTF.

The chain is built from TRBV19 and TRBJ2-1, with D possibly being TRBD1 (6 bases). Germline V CDR1 and CDR2: LNHDA, SQIVND (reference sequence). V gave up 4 bases and J gave up 13 bases, with 11 bases separating them. The CDR3 contains 11 residues. The CDR3 protein is CASSKGTSQFF. As DNA, the CDR3 is TGTGCCAGTAGTAAAGGGACATCCCAGTTCTTC.

The chain employs TRBV7-9 and TRBJ2-2, with D uncertain. From germline, CDR1 is SEHNR and CDR2 FQNEAQ (reference sequence). V was pared by 3 bases and J by 2 bases, with 7 bases between. CDR3 size: 14 residues. Written as DNA, the CDR3 is TGTGCCAGCAGCTTGGCGGCCAACACCGGGGAGCTGTTTTTT. Translated: CASSLAANTGELFF.

The chain has TRBV2 and TRBJ1-4; 7 positions match TRBD1. Germline-derived CDR1 and CDR2 are SNHLY and FYNNEI. This CDR3 has 14 amino acids. V shed 7 bases, J shed 8 bases, and the junction held 10 bases outside the gene matches. CDR3 nucleotides: TGTGCCAGCACCGTCGACAGGGTCGACGAAAAACTGTTTTTT. It specifies CASTVDRVDEKLFF.